The TCR beta chain under discussion was sequenced for a study of blood T cell repertoires in COVID-19. CDR1 is GTSNPN and CDR2 is SVGIG in the germline V gene (reference sequence). The CDR3 consists of 11 residues. Trimming shortened V by 3 bases and J by 10 bases, and 12 bases separated the two germline ends. Authors' analysis steps: For nucleated cells, counts were estimated from reference gene primer amplification. The method was immunoSEQ multiplex PCR; TCRdb's version includes in-frame clones alone and lacks a portion of them. Clone size and V and J calls were adopted from that table, with D and trimming inferred from the DNA. The profile shows some 260,000 clones, more than 75% of them singletons.

Sequencing was carried out using PBMCs or T cells enriched from blood (not recorded which). The rearrangement links TRBV30 to TRBJ1-2, with unresolved D. The source is a man between 35 and 55 years old who had recovered from COVID-19. Written as DNA, the CDR3 is TGTGCCTGGAGAGGAGCCATCGACTACACCTTC. Amino acids: CAWRGAIDYTF.